The 9 T cell receptor beta chains reported below all come from one sample, sequenced in a study of T cell responses to AZD1222 COVID-19 vaccine. Clones were sequenced by immunoSEQ multiplex PCR, and TCRdb holds only the in-frame ones, with some missing. The sample has roughly 180,000 clones, roughly 94% seen once. The source material was peripheral blood, sampled 28 days after the second AZD1222 dose. Receptor source: an adult who received the AZD1222 COVID-19 vaccine.

J is TRBJ2-5 and V is TRBV3-1 (or the pseudogene TRBV3-2); 11 bases align to TRBD2. The V gene end was trimmed by 3 bases and the J gene end by 1 base; junction bases not matched to a gene: 4. The CDR3 consists of 16 residues. Germline-derived CDR1 and CDR2 are LGHDT and YNNKEL (reference sequence). CDR3 residues: CASSQGLAGGQETQYF. The CDR3 nucleotides read TGTGCCAGCAGCCAGGGGCTAGCGGGGGGCCAAGAGACCCAGTACTTC.

This clone was seen only once. V usage is TRBV11-2 and J usage is TRBJ2-4, with unresolved D. The V end lost 0 bases, the J end lost 9 bases, and 9 bases lay between the germline ends. There are 13 residues in the CDR3. Germline CDR1 SGHAT, CDR2 FQNNGV. CDR3 DNA: TGTGCCAGCAGCTTAGACGGACCCAGCATTCAGTACTTC. Protein product: CASSLDGPSIQYF.

J is TRBJ1-5 and V is TRBV29-1, with TRBD1 as a possible D gene (5 bases). V lost 7 bases and J 1 base, leaving 8 bases between the germline ends. CDR1 is SQVTM and CDR2 is ANQGSEA in the germline V gene. There are 12 residues in the CDR3. The CDR3 reads CSARDSNQPQHF. The CDR3 nucleotides read TGCAGCGCTCGGGACAGCAATCAGCCCCAGCATTTT.

CDR3 loop: CASSLQVPGRFSNQPQHF. The CDR3 DNA reads TGTGCCAGCAGTCTTCAGGTCCCGGGCAGGTTTAGCAATCAGCCCCAGCATTTT. The chain combines TRBV28 with TRBJ1-5; the D is unclear. This CDR3 is 18 amino acids long. Germline CDR1 is MDHEN and CDR2 is SYDVKM. Trimming removed 5 bases from V and 0 bases from J, with 20 bases in between.

CDR3 nucleotide sequence: TGTGCCAGCAGTCAGACAGTGAACACTGAAGCTTTCTTT. Residues: CASSQTVNTEAFF. This sequence joins TRBV28 and TRBJ1-1; tentatively, D is TRBD1 (5 bases). V was cut by 5 bases and J by 0 bases, with 7 bases left in between. This CDR3 has 13 amino acids. Per the germline V gene, CDR1 is MDHEN and CDR2 is SYDVKM. The whole variable domain, filled in from reference TRBV28 and TRBJ1-1, reads DVKVTQSSRYLVKRTGEKVFLECVQDMDHENMFWYRQDPGLGLRLIYFSYDVKMKEKGDIPEGYSVSREKKERFSLILESASTNQTSMYLCASSQTVNTEAFFGQGTRLTVV.

The chain links TRBV12-3 or TRBV12-4 to TRBJ1-1, with unresolved D. Trimming removed 6 bases at V and 1 base at J, with 9 bases between. This CDR3 is built from 13 residues. The CDR3, as DNA: TGTGCCAGCAGAAAGACCAGGAACACTGAAGCTTTCTTT. It specifies CASRKTRNTEAFF.

The J gene is TRBJ2-7, the V gene TRBV27; 7 bases line up with TRBD1. V shed 6 bases, J shed 2 bases, and the junction held 13 bases outside the gene matches. The CDR3 runs to 16 residues. The V gene's germline CDR1 is MNHEY and CDR2 SMNVEV (reference sequence). This chain's CDR3 is CASSKSTGQGTYEQYF. In nucleotides, the CDR3 is TGTGCCAGCAGCAAATCGACAGGGCAGGGTACCTACGAGCAGTACTTC.

This clone has more than one count but fewer than ten. The V gene is TRBV19, the J gene TRBJ1-5; D remains unclear. Germline values: CDR1 LNHDA, CDR2 SQIVND (reference sequence). The CDR3 loop spans 13 amino acids. The ends were cut back, 5 bases at V and 3 bases at J, with 8 bases in the middle. As DNA, the CDR3 is TGTGCCAGTAGTCCAACCCTCAATCAGCCCCAGCATTTT. It translates to CASSPTLNQPQHF.

As concerns this clone: Other DNA sequences within the sample encode an identical CDR3. V is TRBV19 and J is TRBJ2-3; D is unclear. Germline CDR1 LNHDA, CDR2 SQIVND (reference sequence). CDR3 size: 14 residues. Trimming pared 1 base from V and 2 bases from J, leaving 7 bases between. CDR3 coding DNA: TGTGCCAGTAGTATAGGAACAGACACAGATACGCAGTATTTT. It specifies CASSIGTDTDTQYF.